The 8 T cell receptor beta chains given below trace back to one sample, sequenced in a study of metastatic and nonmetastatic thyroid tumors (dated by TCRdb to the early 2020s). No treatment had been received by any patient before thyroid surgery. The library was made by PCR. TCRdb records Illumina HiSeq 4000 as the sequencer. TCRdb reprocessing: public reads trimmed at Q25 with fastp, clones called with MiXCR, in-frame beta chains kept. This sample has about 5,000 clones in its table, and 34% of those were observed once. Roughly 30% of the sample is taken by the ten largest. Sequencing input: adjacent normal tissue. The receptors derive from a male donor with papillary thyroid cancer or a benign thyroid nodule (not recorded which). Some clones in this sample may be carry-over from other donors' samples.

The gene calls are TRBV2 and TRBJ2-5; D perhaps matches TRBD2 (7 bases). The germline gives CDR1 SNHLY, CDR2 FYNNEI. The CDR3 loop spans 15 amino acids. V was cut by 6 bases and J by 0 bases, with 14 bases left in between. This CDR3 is CASRGAGGYQETQYF. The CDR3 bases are TGTGCCAGCAGGGGGGCCGGGGGGTACCAAGAGACCCAGTACTTC.

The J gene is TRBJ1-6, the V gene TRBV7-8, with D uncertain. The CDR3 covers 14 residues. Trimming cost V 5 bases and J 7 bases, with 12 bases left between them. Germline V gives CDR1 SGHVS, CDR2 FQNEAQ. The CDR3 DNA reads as TGTGCCAGCAGCCCCACGGTTGCCAATTCACCCCTCCACTTT. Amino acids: CASSPTVANSPLHF.

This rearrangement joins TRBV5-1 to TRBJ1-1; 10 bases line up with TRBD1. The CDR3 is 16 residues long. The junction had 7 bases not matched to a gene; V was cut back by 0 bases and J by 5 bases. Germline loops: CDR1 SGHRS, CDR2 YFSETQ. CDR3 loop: CASSLAVRDRGTEAFF. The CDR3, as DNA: TGCGCCAGCAGCTTGGCGGTTAGGGACAGGGGAACTGAAGCTTTCTTT.

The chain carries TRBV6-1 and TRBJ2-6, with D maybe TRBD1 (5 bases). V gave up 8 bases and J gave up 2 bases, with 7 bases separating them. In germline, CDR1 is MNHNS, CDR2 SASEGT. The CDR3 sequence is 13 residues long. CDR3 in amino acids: CASQGAGANVLTF. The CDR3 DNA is TGTGCCAGCCAGGGTGCTGGGGCCAACGTCCTGACTTTC.

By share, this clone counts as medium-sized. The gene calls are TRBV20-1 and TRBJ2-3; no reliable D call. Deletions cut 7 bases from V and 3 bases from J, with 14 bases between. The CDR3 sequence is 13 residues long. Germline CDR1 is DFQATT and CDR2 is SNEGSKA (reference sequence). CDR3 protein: CSGAHGQTDTQYF. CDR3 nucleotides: TGCAGTGGGGCCCACGGCCAGACAGATACGCAGTATTTT.

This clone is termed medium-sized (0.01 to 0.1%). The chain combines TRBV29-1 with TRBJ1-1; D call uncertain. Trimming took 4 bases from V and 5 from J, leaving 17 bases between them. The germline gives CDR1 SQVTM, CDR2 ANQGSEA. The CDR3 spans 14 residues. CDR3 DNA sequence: TGCAGCGTTGTGAGTAGGGCCTTGGGGACTGAAGCTTTCTTT. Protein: CSVVSRALGTEAFF.

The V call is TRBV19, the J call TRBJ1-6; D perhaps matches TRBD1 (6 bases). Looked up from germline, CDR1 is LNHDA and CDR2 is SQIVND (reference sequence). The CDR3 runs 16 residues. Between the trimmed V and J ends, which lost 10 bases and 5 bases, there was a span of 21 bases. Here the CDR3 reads CATKEDRRPDNSPLHF. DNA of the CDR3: TGTGCCACCAAGGAAGACAGGCGCCCCGATAATTCACCCCTCCACTTT.

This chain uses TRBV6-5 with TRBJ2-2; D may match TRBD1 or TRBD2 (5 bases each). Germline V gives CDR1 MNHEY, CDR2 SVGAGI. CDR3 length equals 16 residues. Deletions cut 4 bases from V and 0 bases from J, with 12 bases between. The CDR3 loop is CASSSRGGANTGELFF. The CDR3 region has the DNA TGTGCCAGCAGTTCCCGGGGCGGAGCGAACACCGGGGAGCTGTTTTTT.